This entry lists 30 T cell receptor beta chains sequenced from one sample in a study of neurological immune-mediated disorders. Via MiXCR, TCRdb re-called the 5' RACE reads, giving one row per CDR3 protein. The repertoire holds about 71,000 distinct CDR3 sequences, with roughly a tenth as singletons. Time point defined: longitudinal time-point 1 (baseline). The sequenced material came from PBMCs. These receptors all come from a man under 40 in good health.

The table lists this clonotype with many counts. The chain links TRBV20-1 to TRBJ2-5; 9 nucleotides match TRBD1. There are 14 residues in the CDR3. Germline CDR1 reads DFQATT; CDR2 reads SNEGSKA (reference sequence). J was trimmed by 0 bases and V by 6 bases; bases with no gene match: 5. The CDR3 DNA follows: TGCAGTGCAGGGACAGGGTCGTACCAAGAGACCCAGTACTTC. It is translated as CSAGTGSYQETQYF.

This clonotype was counted a few times. A clone one base away is much larger, so this may be a read error. The rearrangement links TRBV12-3 or TRBV12-4 to TRBJ1-5, with TRBD1 matching over 7 bases. The trim removed 5 bases at V and 8 bases at J, leaving 6 bases unmatched. This CDR3 spans 13 amino acids. The CDR3 sequence: CASSGTANKPQHF. The CDR3 DNA follows: TGTGCCAGCAGTGGGACAGCTAATAAGCCCCAGCATTTT.

Turning to this clonotype: At one end, the junction sequence differs from germline, possibly due to a read error. V is TRBV3-1 and J is TRBJ2-1, with 11 positions matching TRBD2. This CDR3 is built from 18 residues. Germline CDR1 reads LGHDT; CDR2 reads YNNKEL (reference sequence). The CDR3 region is CVSSQDHPGLADLNEQFF. CDR3 bases: TGTGTCAGCAGCCAAGACCACCCGGGACTAGCGGACCTCAATGAGCAGTTCTTC.

The sample holds many counts of this clonotype. The chain joins TRBV5-5 to TRBJ1-1, with D maybe TRBD1 (6 bases). Trimming removed 0 bases at V and 3 bases at J, with 12 bases between. This CDR3 is built from 15 residues. CDR1 and CDR2 (germline): SGHKS, YYEKEE (reference sequence). The CDR3 DNA follows: TGTGCCAGCAGCTTGGCCCCGAGGGGGTACACTGAAGCTTTCTTT. Its protein product is CASSLAPRGYTEAFF.

The table lists this clonotype with many counts. This rearrangement joins TRBV7-2 to TRBJ2-7, with 10 bases identical to TRBD1. The CDR3 totals 15 residues. V trimming: 3 bases; J trimming: 5 bases; junction bases outside the gene matches: 7. The V gene's germline CDR1 is SGHTA and CDR2 FQGNSA. The CDR3: CASSLTGGVLNEQYF. Written as DNA, the CDR3 is TGTGCCAGCAGCTTGACAGGGGGCGTGTTGAACGAGCAGTACTTC.

At least ten counts were recorded for this clonotype. The chain couples TRBV7-9 to TRBJ2-1; tentatively, D is TRBD2 (5 bases). CDR1 SEHNR and CDR2 FQNEAQ come from the germline V gene (reference sequence). Trimming stripped 2 bases from V and 3 bases from J, with 8 bases between. This CDR3 comprises 14 residues. CDR3 nucleotide sequence: TGTGCCAGCAGCTTACTACTAGACTACAATGAGCAGTTCTTC. Translating gives CASSLLLDYNEQFF.

This clonotype appeared many times. This chain links TRBV30 with TRBJ1-5; TRBD1 might be the D (5 bases). The CDR3 runs 14 residues. Between the trimmed V and J ends, which lost 3 bases and 9 bases, there was a span of 18 bases. The germline CDR1 and CDR2 sequences are GTSNPN and SVGIG (reference sequence). The CDR3 spells CAWSAVVGAGPQHF. The CDR3 nucleotides read TGTGCCTGGAGCGCAGTGGTAGGGGCTGGGCCCCAGCATTTT.

This clonotype was observed many times. The chain combines TRBV10-3 with TRBJ2-1; 10 nucleotides align to TRBD2. CDR1 is ENHRY, CDR2 SYGVKD, per germline. Trimming at V came to 5 bases and at J to 0 bases, leaving 1 base not matched to a gene. The CDR3 runs to 15 residues. CDR3 in DNA: TGTGCCATCAGTCGGACTAGCGGCTCCTACAATGAGCAGTTCTTC. This encodes CAISRTSGSYNEQFF.

This clonotype was counted many times. The chain links TRBV7-9 to TRBJ2-5, with 8 bases lining up with TRBD2. After removal of 3 bases from V and 6 bases from J, the junction contained 6 bases not matched to a gene. Germline CDR1 is SEHNR and CDR2 is FQNEAQ (reference sequence). This CDR3 is 14 amino acids long. The CDR3 reads CASSFGRAWQTQYF. CDR3 DNA sequence: TGTGCCAGCAGCTTCGGGAGGGCGTGGCAGACCCAGTACTTC.

This clonotype was recorded at least ten times. CDR3 region: CSARGTSGSYEQYF. CDR3 DNA sequence: TGCAGTGCTAGAGGGACTAGCGGGAGTTACGAGCAGTACTTC. The rearrangement links TRBV20-1 to TRBJ2-7, with 13 bases aligning to TRBD2. The V segment lost 1 base and the J segment 4 bases; nucleotides outside the gene matches: 1. The CDR3 is 14 amino acids. Germline assignment: CDR1 DFQATT and CDR2 SNEGSKA (reference sequence).

This clonotype has just one count. The CDR3 sequence is CASSQVPLEGGYNEQFF. As DNA, the CDR3 is TGCGCCAGCAGTCAGGTCCCACTAGAGGGGGGATACAATGAGCAGTTCTTC. The rearrangement links TRBV4-1 to TRBJ2-1; D tentatively reads TRBD1 or TRBD2 (6 bases each). Between the trimmed V and J ends, which lost 6 bases and 4 bases, there was a span of 22 bases. CDR3 length equals 17 residues. Germline lookup yields CDR1 MGHRA and CDR2 YSYEKL.

In its sample, this clonotype was seen many times. V usage is TRBV3-1 and J usage is TRBJ1-1; D call uncertain. V lost 4 bases, J lost 1 base, and 16 bases lay in between. In germline, CDR1 is LGHDT, CDR2 YNNKEL (reference sequence). The CDR3 extends over 16 amino acids. The CDR3 sequence is CASSLRYPEGNTEAFF. In nucleotides, the CDR3 is TGTGCCAGCAGCCTACGATACCCAGAGGGGAACACTGAAGCTTTCTTT.

This clonotype was seen repeatedly, ten times or more. The chain joins TRBV14 to TRBJ2-7, with 7 bases identical to TRBD1. This CDR3 has 13 amino acids. J was trimmed by 7 bases and V by 8 bases; bases with no gene match: 11. Germline CDR1 reads SGHDN; CDR2 reads FVKESK. The CDR3 sequence: CASGDTGDPEQYF. CDR3 sequence (DNA): TGTGCCAGCGGAGATACAGGGGATCCAGAGCAGTACTTC.

With respect to this clonotype: This may come from a read error, since a much larger clone is one base off. The CDR3 bases are TGTGTCAGCAGCTTAGCGAGTGGACTAGCGGGGAAAAAGACTAGCACAGATACGCAGTATTTT. Its translation is CVSSLASGLAGKKTSTDTQYF. V is TRBV7-2 and J is TRBJ2-3; 12 bases are shared with TRBD2. This CDR3 spans 21 amino acids. The germline V gene has CDR1 SGHTA and CDR2 FQGNSA.

J is TRBJ2-2 and V is TRBV24-1; D gene unclear. CDR1 is KGHDR and CDR2 is SFDVKD in the germline V gene. The CDR3 loop spans 16 amino acids. V lost 0 bases to trimming and J lost 4 bases, with 11 bases between them. Here the CDR3 reads CATSDLPWTPTGELFF. Here the CDR3 DNA reads TGTGCCACCAGTGATTTGCCCTGGACGCCCACCGGGGAGCTGTTTTTT.

By sample fraction, this clonotype is medium-sized. V gene TRBV7-9 combines with J gene TRBJ1-2; 9 nucleotides align to TRBD1. V dropped 1 base and J dropped 1; count of bases not matched to a gene: 7. This CDR3 has 17 residues. Germline loops: CDR1 SEHNR, CDR2 FQNEAQ (reference sequence). The CDR3 coding sequence is TGTGCCAGCAGCTTAGATTATCCGGGACAGGGTAACTATGGCTACACCTTC. Amino acids: CASSLDYPGQGNYGYTF.

The V gene is TRBV15, the J gene TRBJ2-7; no reliable D call. V was clipped by 1 base and J by 2 bases, with 9 bases between them. Germline V gene data show CDR1 as LNHNV and CDR2 as YYDKDF (reference sequence). This CDR3 comprises 14 residues. The CDR3 here is CATSRVVQTYEQYF. The CDR3 region has the DNA TGTGCCACCAGCAGAGTAGTCCAGACCTACGAGCAGTACTTC.

This clonotype was found many times. V gene TRBV24-1 combines with J gene TRBJ2-2; D is unclear. CDR3 size: 14 residues. Germline CDR1 reads KGHDR; CDR2 reads SFDVKD. The V and J ends lost 0 bases and 3 bases respectively, with 4 bases between them. The CDR3 region is CATSDLGDTGELFF. The CDR3 DNA sequence: TGTGCCACCAGTGATTTGGGGGACACCGGGGAGCTGTTTTTT.

This clonotype has a count of ten or more. The chain links TRBV28 to TRBJ2-2; D uncertain. Per the germline V gene, CDR1 is MDHEN and CDR2 is SYDVKM. V was cut by 8 bases and J by 4 bases, with 23 bases left in between. CDR3 length: 17 residues. The CDR3 DNA follows: TGTGCCAGCGAACCCTACAACCGACCGACGGGCACCGGGGAGCTGTTTTTT. Residues: CASEPYNRPTGTGELFF.

Many counts were recorded for this clonotype. The chain joins TRBV12-3 or TRBV12-4 to TRBJ2-7; D unclear. The germline V and J ends were trimmed by 5 bases and 4 bases, with 12 bases remaining between them. The CDR3 has 13 amino acids. The CDR3 sequence is CASSRTARYEQYF. CDR3 nucleotide sequence: TGTGCCAGCAGTCGGACGGCCCGATACGAGCAGTACTTC.

This clonotype was picked up a small number of times. The chain links TRBV20-1 to TRBJ2-7; D possibly corresponds to TRBD1 (5 bases). V dropped 4 bases and J dropped 2 bases, with 9 bases sitting between them. Germline CDR1 and CDR2: DFQATT and SNEGSKA (reference sequence). This CDR3 has 12 amino acids. In nucleotides, the CDR3 is TGCAGTGCTAAAGACAGTGCCTACGAGCAGTACTTC. It yields the protein CSAKDSAYEQYF.

V usage is TRBV18 and J usage is TRBJ1-1, with D unresolved. Germline values: CDR1 KGHSH, CDR2 LQKENI. CDR3 size: 16 residues. V was shortened by 2 bases and J by 4 bases, with 17 bases between the two germline ends. CDR3 in amino acids: CASSPNGVGLGTEAFF. The DNA for the CDR3 is TGTGCCAGCTCACCAAACGGGGTGGGTCTGGGCACTGAAGCTTTCTTT.

This clonotype appeared many times. V usage is TRBV20-1 and J usage is TRBJ2-3; a weak D match, TRBD2 (6 bases). Looked up from germline, CDR1 is DFQATT and CDR2 is SNEGSKA (reference sequence). The CDR3 has 16 residues. V lost 3 bases and J 2 bases, leaving 18 bases between the germline ends. CDR3 bases: TGCAGTGCTAGTCTCTTCTCTGGCGGGACCACAGATACGCAGTATTTT. This codes for CSASLFSGGTTDTQYF.

A few counts support this clonotype. This chain links TRBV20-1 with TRBJ2-5, with D maybe TRBD1 (6 bases). Trimming left V 3 bases short and J 5 bases short, with 13 bases between. The V gene's germline CDR1 is DFQATT and CDR2 SNEGSKA (reference sequence). The CDR3 totals 13 residues. CDR3 DNA sequence: TGCAGTGCTAGTTCAGGGGAAATGGAGACCCAGTACTTC. Its translation is CSASSGEMETQYF.

This clonotype was seen only once. V and J are TRBV5-1 and TRBJ2-7; D possibly matches TRBD1 or TRBD2 (6 bases each). Germline loops: CDR1 SGHRS, CDR2 YFSETQ. V dropped 4 bases and J dropped 6 bases, with 17 bases sitting between them. The CDR3 totals 14 residues. CDR3 bases: TGCGCCAGCAGCCCAGGAAGGGGGGTCAGCGAGCAGTACTTC. This gives the protein CASSPGRGVSEQYF.

V and J are TRBV6-2 or TRBV6-3 and TRBJ2-5, with 9 bases matching TRBD2. V shed 5 bases and J 0 bases; nucleotides not matched to a gene: 7. Germline CDR1 and CDR2: MNHEY and SVGEGT. The CDR3 has 16 residues. This CDR3 is CASSRSSGKNQETQYF. In nucleotides, the CDR3 is TGTGCCAGCAGTAGATCTAGCGGGAAGAACCAAGAGACCCAGTACTTC.

This clonotype has a count of ten or more. The chain uses TRBV20-1 and TRBJ2-7; 7 bases match TRBD2. V trimming: 0 bases; J trimming: 0 bases; junction bases outside the gene matches: 2. Germline CDR1 reads DFQATT; CDR2 reads SNEGSKA (reference sequence). There are 14 residues in the CDR3. Here the CDR3 reads CSARDGGYSYEQYF. The DNA of the CDR3 is TGCAGTGCTAGAGACGGGGGGTACTCCTACGAGCAGTACTTC.

This clonotype came up many times. The chain is built from TRBV15 and TRBJ2-1, with 14 bases identical to TRBD2. Germline V lookup: CDR1 LNHNV, CDR2 YYDKDF (reference sequence). The CDR3 consists of 18 residues. The trim removed 2 bases at V and 3 bases at J, leaving 6 bases unmatched. This CDR3 is CATSRQTSGRALYNEQFF. DNA for the CDR3: TGTGCCACCAGCAGACAGACTAGCGGGAGGGCCCTCTACAATGAGCAGTTCTTC.

The J gene is TRBJ2-7, the V gene TRBV28; 7 nucleotides line up with TRBD2. The J segment lost 4 bases and the V segment lost 1 base, leaving 7 bases of the junction unmatched. The CDR3 sequence is 15 residues long. The germline CDR1 and CDR2 sequences are MDHEN and SYDVKM. The chain's CDR3 is CASSLFGLAEYEQYF. As DNA, the CDR3 is TGTGCCAGCAGTTTATTCGGTCTAGCGGAGTACGAGCAGTACTTC.

This clonotype was detected ten times or more. This chain uses TRBV28 with TRBJ2-7, with D possibly being TRBD2 (6 bases). The CDR3 consists of 14 residues. The V and J ends lost 4 bases and 7 bases respectively, with 17 bases between them. Germline V gene data show CDR1 as MDHEN and CDR2 as SYDVKM. CDR3 DNA sequence: TGTGCCAGCAGTTCGGGACCGGAGGCGGGGGAGCAGTACTTC. It encodes CASSSGPEAGEQYF.